This T cell receptor beta chain was identified during a study of cytomegalovirus exposure and HLA in healthy donors. As for this clone: Antigen unknown.

CDR3 length: 14 residues. From germline, CDR1 is MNHNS and CDR2 SASEGT. V shed 2 bases and J shed 1 base, with 8 bases lying between them. The primer mix had 60 Vbeta and 13 Jbeta primers. Profiling relied on immunoSEQ multiplex PCR, and the TCRdb table lists in-frame clones only, not all of them. Here the sample table reports around 50,000 clones. Study observations and caveats: The sole available immune exposure information was CMV serostatus. The study labeled 150 or so TCR beta chains cytomegalovirus-associated. Association of a missense DCLRE1C variant with TCR beta V- and J-gene trimming was reported in a later analysis. The classifier reportedly diagnosed cytomegalovirus status with high specificity and sensitivity.

V gene TRBV6-1 combines with J gene TRBJ1-1; D possibly corresponds to TRBD1 (5 bases). The specimen was PBMCs. The source is a male donor in good health and CMV-seropositive. The CDR3 DNA follows: TGTGCCAGCAGTGAACTGGGGGGGAACACTGAAGCTTTCTTT. Its protein product is CASSELGGNTEAFF.